At least ten counts were recorded for the clone carrying this T cell receptor (beta chain). Its antigen is still unknown. This record belongs to a study of molecular identifiers for immune sequencing clone quantification. In the study overall: The replicate experiment used RNA from roughly 20,000 or 100,000 naive CD8 cells. This RNA was split into five aliquots, and four of them were sequenced.

The CD8+CD4-CCR7+CD45RA+ phenotype defined the sorted naive CD8 T cells. Methods described previously were used for bulk TCR libraries, and listed TCR primers were applied. TCRdb re-analysed the PCR reads in MiXCR, keeping a single row per CDR3 protein. This sample has around 40,000 distinct CDR3 sequences, with over 15% found just once. V was shortened by 6 bases and J by 2 bases, with 9 bases between the two germline ends. This CDR3 has 13 residues. Germline V gene sequence: CDR1 MNHEY, CDR2 SVGEGT. Findings of the study overall: Single-cell amounts of spiked Jurkat TCR RNA were reportedly detectable among approximately 970,000 naive cells.

V usage is TRBV6-2 or TRBV6-3 and J usage is TRBJ2-3; D perhaps matches TRBD2 (6 bases). What was sequenced was naive CD8+ T cells from blood, with Jurkat cell RNA spiked in. Described subset: FACS-sorted CD8+CD4-CCR7+CD45RA+ naive T cells. This sequence was found in a human donor in good health. Some libraries in this study had Jurkat cell RNA spiked in. CDR3 amino acids: CASSGGATDTQYF. The CDR3 DNA sequence: TGTGCCAGCAGCGGGGGAGCCACAGATACGCAGTATTTT.